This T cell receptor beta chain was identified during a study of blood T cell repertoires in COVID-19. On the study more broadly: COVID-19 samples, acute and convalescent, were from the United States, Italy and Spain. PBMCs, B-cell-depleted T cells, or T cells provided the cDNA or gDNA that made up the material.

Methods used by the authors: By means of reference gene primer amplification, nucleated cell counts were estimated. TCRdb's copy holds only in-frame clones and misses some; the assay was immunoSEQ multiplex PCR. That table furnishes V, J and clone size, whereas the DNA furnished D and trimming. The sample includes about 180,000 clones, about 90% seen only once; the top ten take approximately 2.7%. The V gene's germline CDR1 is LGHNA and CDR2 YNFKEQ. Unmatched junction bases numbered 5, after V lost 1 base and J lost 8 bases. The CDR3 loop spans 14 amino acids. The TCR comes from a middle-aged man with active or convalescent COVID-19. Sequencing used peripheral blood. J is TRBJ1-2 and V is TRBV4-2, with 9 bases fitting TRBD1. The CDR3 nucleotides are TGTGCCAGCAGCCAAGGGACAGGGGCGAGAGGCTACACCTTC. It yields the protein CASSQGTGARGYTF.